This T cell receptor beta chain was sequenced in a study of OX40 agonist ivuxolimab in advanced cancers. Study overall: Patients received intravenous ivuxolimab every 2 weeks at 0.01 to 10 mg/kg. Prior therapy, whether anti-PD-1, anti-PD-L1 or anti-CTLA-4, was allowed, and under 50% had some. Study observations and caveats: In the expanded peripheral T cells, antigen specificity was never determined. CD8+ T cells (on average) carried more expanded clones than CD4+ T cells.

Looked up from germline, CDR1 is SEHNR and CDR2 is FQNEAQ (reference sequence). This CDR3 comprises 17 residues. The germline V and J ends were trimmed by 5 bases and 0 bases, with 14 bases remaining between them. Libraries were prepared by immunoSEQ multiplex PCR; TCRdb keeps only in-frame clonotypes and omits some of them. Among nearly 110,000 clones listed, around 93% were seen once. Details on this clone: The antigen is not known.

The origin of this receptor is an adult with an advanced solid tumor such as melanoma, head and neck, liver or kidney cancer. This rearrangement joins TRBV7-9 to TRBJ2-6; weak D call: TRBD2 (5 bases). Sequenced material: CD4+ or CD8+ T cells sorted from blood, taken in a trial of the OX40 agonist ivuxolimab. This CDR3 is CASSPVGLGSGANVLTF. The CDR3 DNA reads as TGTGCCAGCAGCCCAGTCGGACTTGGCTCTGGGGCCAACGTCCTGACTTTC. The variable domain in full, with the rest retrieved from reference TRBV7-9 and TRBJ2-6, is DTGVSQNPRHKITKRGQNVTFRCDPISEHNRLYWYRQTLGQGPEFLTYFQNEAQLEKSRLLSDRFSAERPKGSFSTLEIQRTEQGDSAMYLCASSPVGLGSGANVLTFGAGSRLTVL.